What follows are 16 T cell receptor beta chains derived from one specimen sequenced in a study of blood T cell repertoires in COVID-19. Assay: immunoSEQ multiplex PCR; the TCRdb copy retains only in-frame clones and omits some. The table includes around 270,000 clones, roughly 84% detected once. The sequencing sample was made of peripheral blood. These receptor sequences come from a woman in her thirties or forties who had recovered from COVID-19.

The chain combines TRBV6-5 with TRBJ1-2, with a weak D call TRBD1 (5 bases). Germline lookup yields CDR1 MNHEY and CDR2 SVGAGI. The CDR3 spans 15 residues. Trimming shortened V by 5 bases and J by 8 bases, and 21 bases separated the two germline ends. The CDR3 loop reads CASSPIGGDLGGYTF. As DNA, the CDR3 is TGTGCCAGCAGTCCTATCGGGGGGGACCTTGGGGGCTACACCTTC.

J is TRBJ1-1 and V is TRBV5-4; 9 positions match TRBD1. V lost 3 bases and J lost 3; bases outside the gene matches: 3. This CDR3 has 14 amino acids. Germline V CDR1 and CDR2: SGHNT, YYREEE (reference sequence). CDR3 nucleotides: TGTGCCAGCAGCTGGGGACAGGGAGACACTGAAGCTTTCTTT. Protein sequence: CASSWGQGDTEAFF.

This clone has just one count. This chain joins TRBV28 and TRBJ2-7; TRBD1 matches 10 bases. CDR1 MDHEN and CDR2 SYDVKM come from the germline V gene. CDR3 length equals 15 residues. The J segment lost 2 bases and the V segment lost 5 bases, leaving 6 bases of the junction unmatched. The chain's CDR3 is CASSAGDRGTYEQYF. The CDR3 DNA is TGTGCCAGCAGTGCCGGGGACAGGGGAACCTACGAGCAGTACTTC.

The chain uses TRBV5-4 and TRBJ2-7; no clear D gene. This CDR3 region has 12 residues. CDR1 SGHNT and CDR2 YYREEE come from the germline V gene (reference sequence). The V gene lost 0 bases and the J gene lost 4 bases, with 5 bases spanning the gap. The CDR3 region has the DNA TGTGCCAGCAGCTTGGATAAATACGAGCAGTACTTC. Protein: CASSLDKYEQYF.

This rearrangement joins TRBV9 to TRBJ1-1; D not certain. Germline assignment: CDR1 SGDLS and CDR2 YYNGEE. CDR3 size: 13 residues. V was cut by 4 bases and J by 6 bases, with 13 bases left in between. CDR3 residues: CASSPRGRAEAFF. The CDR3 DNA sequence: TGTGCCAGCAGCCCTCGAGGAAGAGCTGAAGCTTTCTTT.

The chain combines TRBV6-1 with TRBJ1-5, with 7 bases lining up with TRBD1. V was pared by 2 bases and J by 5 bases, with 6 bases of the junction left unmatched. The germline V gene has CDR1 MNHNS and CDR2 SASEGT. The length of the CDR3 is 15 residues. The CDR3 region has the DNA TGTGCCAGCAGTGAAAGGGGGGACAGTTATCAGCCCCAGCATTTT. Its translation is CASSERGDSYQPQHF.

DNA of the CDR3: TGTGCCAGCAGCCAAGATTTTATTTCAGGCGAGCAGTACTTC. The encoded protein is CASSQDFISGEQYF. The J gene is TRBJ2-7, the V gene TRBV3-1 (or the pseudogene TRBV3-2); D is unclear. Germline V gives CDR1 LGHDT, CDR2 YNNKEL (reference sequence). CDR3 size: 14 residues. V gave up 0 bases and J gave up 6 bases, with 12 bases separating them.

DNA of the CDR3: TGTGCCATCAGTACTGACAGGGGAGCTGAAGCTTTCTTT. It is translated as CAISTDRGAEAFF. The V call is TRBV10-3, the J call TRBJ1-1; 8 bases align to TRBD1. Germline CDR1 ENHRY, CDR2 SYGVKD. Trimming at V came to 5 bases and at J to 6 bases, leaving 5 bases not matched to a gene. The CDR3 is 13 residues long.

There are a few counts of this clone. The rearrangement links TRBV28 to TRBJ1-5, with 7 bases that match TRBD1. There are 15 residues in the CDR3. Germline V gives CDR1 MDHEN, CDR2 SYDVKM. V lost 5 bases and J lost 3; bases outside the gene matches: 7. This CDR3 is CASSARDRDNQPQHF. Here the CDR3 DNA reads TGTGCCAGCAGTGCGCGGGACAGAGACAATCAGCCCCAGCATTTT. Full variable domain (rest looked up from reference TRBV28 and TRBJ1-5): DVKVTQSSRYLVKRTGEKVFLECVQDMDHENMFWYRQDPGLGLRLIYFSYDVKMKEKGDIPEGYSVSREKKERFSLILESASTNQTSMYLCASSARDRDNQPQHFGDGTRLSIL.

The rearrangement links TRBV20-1 to TRBJ2-5, with a weak D call TRBD1 (6 bases). V was pared by 6 bases and J by 4 bases, with 24 bases between. Germline V CDR1 and CDR2: DFQATT, SNEGSKA (reference sequence). The CDR3 contains 16 residues. The CDR3, as DNA: TGCAGTGCAAGTAAGGGGCAGGGGAGATTCATAGAGACCCAGTACTTC. Encoded protein: CSASKGQGRFIETQYF.

The V and J genes are TRBV29-1 and TRBJ2-5; the D gene is possibly TRBD2 (5 bases). CDR1 is SQVTM, CDR2 ANQGSEA, per germline. Trimming removed 7 bases from V and 1 base from J, with 10 bases in between. The CDR3 covers 12 residues. The CDR3 region is CSGGIIQETQYF. CDR3 in DNA: TGCAGCGGAGGGATCATCCAAGAGACCCAGTACTTC.

This chain uses TRBV18 with TRBJ1-2; a weak D match, TRBD1 (5 bases). Germline V gene lookup returns CDR1 KGHSH and CDR2 LQKENI. Trimming removed 0 bases from V and 3 bases from J, with 8 bases in between. This CDR3 region has 14 residues. CDR3 DNA sequence: TGTGCCAGCTCACCACCGGGGGGAGACTATGGCTACACCTTC. Translating it yields CASSPPGGDYGYTF.

This chain uses TRBV28 with TRBJ2-7, with D hard to call. Germline V gene sequence: CDR1 MDHEN, CDR2 SYDVKM. There are 11 residues in the CDR3. The V end was cut by 6 bases, the J end by 6 bases, with 9 bases between. CDR3: CASSRTREQYF. DNA for the CDR3: TGTGCCAGCAGCCGAACACGCGAGCAGTACTTC.

The chain employs TRBV6-5 and TRBJ1-3, with D unresolved. Germline CDR1 reads MNHEY; CDR2 reads SVGAGI. Deletions cut 6 bases from V and 0 bases from J, with 6 bases between. This CDR3 is built from 13 residues. The CDR3 is CASSLNSGNTIYF. The CDR3 DNA sequence: TGTGCCAGCAGCCTTAACTCTGGAAACACCATATATTTT.

This clone has just one count. This chain uses TRBV6-1 with TRBJ2-1; 10 bases line up with TRBD2. Germline V gene data show CDR1 as MNHNS and CDR2 as SASEGT. The length of the CDR3 is 17 residues. Trimming removed 4 bases from V and 8 bases from J; junction bases left unmatched: 14. The CDR3 loop reads CASSVAYGASGGYEQFF. DNA for the CDR3: TGTGCCAGCAGTGTTGCGTACGGGGCTAGCGGGGGTTATGAGCAGTTCTTC.

The chain couples TRBV11-2 to TRBJ1-4; 7 bases map to TRBD1. The germline V gene has CDR1 SGHAT and CDR2 FQNNGV. There are 16 residues in the CDR3. J was trimmed by 13 bases and V by 0 bases; bases with no gene match: 14. Here the CDR3 reads CASSLEQGTALRSLFF. The CDR3 DNA follows: TGTGCCAGCAGCTTAGAACAGGGGACAGCCTTGAGGTCACTGTTTTTT.